This TCR beta chain was documented in a study of T cell changes during pregnancy in multiple sclerosis. This clone was counted once. The method was immunoSEQ multiplex PCR; TCRdb's version includes in-frame clones alone and lacks a portion of them. The data hold under 35,000 clones, with over 75% observed a single time. The CDR3 is 15 residues long. With 5 bases clipped from V and 6 bases from J, the junction kept 6 bases outside the gene matches. CDR1 and CDR2 from the germline V gene are MGHRA and YSYEKL. Sample: CD8+ T cells from peripheral blood mononuclear cells, taken after pregnancy. J is TRBJ2-1 and V is TRBV4-1, with 11 positions matching TRBD2. This receptor was identified in a female donor with multiple sclerosis, enrolled in a pregnancy study. The CDR3, as DNA: TGCGCCAGCAGCTATAGCGGGGGGGTCCGCAATGAGCAGTTCTTC. Translation: CASSYSGGVRNEQFF.